This is a list of T cell receptor beta chains from one sample in a study of neurological immune-mediated disorders. TCRdb used MiXCR to reprocess the 5' RACE reads, holding one entry per CDR3 protein. Here the sample spans 45,000 to 65,000 distinct CDR3 sequences, about 8% being singletons. The sequenced material came from PBMCs. These receptors all stem from a woman aged 40 to 50 in good health. The CDR3 runs from the conserved cysteine through the conserved F or W. The order of the fields is V gene, J gene, clone size, D gene, CDR3 protein, CDR3 DNA. A D gene is named only where the DNA matches it firmly. Where a row states a size, it is once, few, many or the class of an expanded clone; other rows omit it.

>TRBV7-2|TRBJ1-1|many|.
CASSSRGRVDTEAFF
TGTGCCAGCAGCTCTCGGGGGCGGGTGGACACTGAAGCTTTCTTT
>TRBV12-3/TRBV12-4|TRBJ2-5|.|.
CASRKGRETQYF
TGTGCCAGCAGGAAGGGGCGAGAGACCCAGTACTTC
>TRBV25-1|TRBJ1-1|many|.
CASSTGLPEAFF
TGTGCCAGCAGTACAGGGTTGCCTGAAGCTTTCTTT
>TRBV20-1|TRBJ2-1|many|.
CSVERSREQFF
TGCAGTGTCGAGCGGTCCCGTGAGCAGTTCTTC
>TRBV2|TRBJ2-1|.|.
CASSGTVYNEQFF
TGTGCCAGCAGTGGGACGGTCTACAATGAGCAGTTCTTC
>TRBV5-1|TRBJ2-2|many|TRBD2
CASSFGGLAGSTGELFF
TGCGCCAGCAGCTTTGGCGGACTAGCGGGATCCACCGGGGAGCTGTTTTTT
>TRBV20-1|TRBJ2-7|many|TRBD1
CSAEGAGDSYEQYF
TGCAGTGCTGAGGGGGCGGGTGACTCCTACGAGCAGTACTTC
>TRBV19|TRBJ1-1|many|TRBD1
CASSGQGSGLSEAFF
TGTGCCAGTAGTGGACAGGGGTCCGGGTTGTCTGAAGCTTTCTTT
>TRBV20-1|TRBJ2-7|.|TRBD1
CSALGQGAYEQYF
TGCAGTGCACTAGGACAGGGGGCCTACGAGCAGTACTTC
>TRBV5-1|TRBJ1-6|many|.
CASKLRGADNSPLHF
TGCGCCAGCAAATTGCGGGGGGCCGATAATTCACCCCTCCACTTT
>TRBV19|TRBJ2-6|many|.
CASSVSGANVLTF
TGTGCCAGTTCAGTCTCTGGGGCCAACGTCCTGACTTTC
>TRBV5-1|TRBJ1-1|many|TRBD1
CASSDTGGITEAFF
TGCGCCAGCAGCGATACAGGGGGGATCACTGAAGCTTTCTTT
>TRBV6-1|TRBJ1-5|.|.
CASSPSADSNQPQHF
TGTGCCAGCAGTCCCTCGGCGGATAGCAATCAGCCCCAGCATTTT
>TRBV4-1|TRBJ2-3|many|.
CASSRSGGTDTQYF
TGCGCCAGCAGCCGTTCGGGGGGCACAGATACGCAGTATTTT
>TRBV19|TRBJ1-5|.|.
CASSAQGGQPQHF
TGTGCCAGTAGCGCACAGGGCGGTCAGCCCCAGCATTTT
>TRBV6-2/TRBV6-3|TRBJ2-6|many|.
CASSYDGANVLTF
TGTGCCAGCAGTTATGATGGGGCCAACGTCCTGACTTTC
>TRBV5-6|TRBJ2-7|many|.
CASSLVSGQEQYF
TGTGCCAGCAGCTTGGTATCTGGCCAGGAGCAGTACTTC
>TRBV5-1|TRBJ2-1|many|.
CASSLTGANYNEQFF
TGCGCCAGCAGCTTGACGGGGGCTAACTACAATGAGCAGTTCTTC
>TRBV20-1|TRBJ1-2|many|.
CSARVQNYGYTF
TGCAGTGCTAGAGTACAAAACTATGGCTACACCTTC
>TRBV6-4|TRBJ2-3|many|.
CASSDSEGGTDTQYF
TGTGCCAGCAGTGACTCGGAGGGAGGCACAGATACGCAGTATTTT
>TRBV25-1|TRBJ2-1|many|TRBD2
CASNGLADNEQFF
TGTGCCAGCAATGGACTAGCAGACAATGAGCAGTTCTTC
>TRBV12-3/TRBV12-4|TRBJ1-1|many|TRBD1
CASNKGAGGTWGTEAFF
TGTGCCAGCAATAAGGGGGCAGGGGGCACCTGGGGGACTGAAGCTTTCTTT
>TRBV1|TRBJ2-5|.|.
CTSSQDRGGNRQETQYF
TGCACCAGCAGCCAAGATAGGGGCGGGAACCGCCAAGAGACCCAGTACTTC
>TRBV2|TRBJ1-1|many|TRBD1
CASRRRGDSEAFF
TGTGCCAGCCGACGTAGGGGGGACAGTGAAGCTTTCTTT
>TRBV20-1|TRBJ2-2|many|.
CSARFNTGELFF
TGCAGTGCTAGATTTAACACCGGGGAGCTGTTTTTT
>TRBV5-5|TRBJ2-6|.|.
CASAAMGTSGANVLTF
TGTGCCAGCGCCGCTATGGGGACATCTGGGGCCAACGTCCTGACTTTC
>TRBV7-2|TRBJ2-3|many|.
CASSLGVAVSTDTQYF
TGTGCCAGCAGCTTAGGGGTGGCGGTTAGCACAGATACGCAGTATTTT
>TRBV5-6|TRBJ2-4|many|TRBD1
CASSLQGARNIQYF
TGTGCCAGCAGCCTGCAGGGGGCTCGGAACATTCAGTACTTC
>TRBV7-8|TRBJ1-4|many|TRBD1
CASRDRDATNEKLFF
TGTGCCAGCAGGGACAGGGATGCAACTAATGAAAAACTGTTTTTT
>TRBV19|TRBJ1-5|few|TRBD1
CASSNQDRVDQPQHF
TGTGCCAGTAGTAACCAAGACAGGGTGGATCAGCCCCAGCATTTT
>TRBV5-1|TRBJ1-1|many|.
CASRGPDNTEAFF
TGCGCCAGCCGTGGGCCGGACAACACTGAAGCTTTCTTT
>TRBV7-8|TRBJ2-7|many|TRBD1
CASSNILQGAVHEQYF
TGTGCCAGCAGCAACATCTTACAGGGGGCCGTCCACGAGCAGTACTTC
>TRBV5-8|TRBJ1-1|many|.
CASSLGYRGTEAFF
TGTGCCAGCAGCTTAGGGTATAGGGGCACTGAAGCTTTCTTT
>TRBV5-1|TRBJ2-2|many|TRBD1
CASRTGTATNTGELFF
TGCGCCAGCAGAACAGGGACAGCTACGAACACCGGGGAGCTGTTTTTT
>TRBV5-1|TRBJ1-4|.|TRBD1
CASSLDPGGREKLFF
TGCGCCAGCAGCTTGGATCCAGGGGGCCGTGAAAAACTGTTTTTT
>TRBV5-1|TRBJ1-1|many|.
CASSPHPGNTEAFF
TGCGCCAGCAGCCCCCACCCCGGGAACACTGAAGCTTTCTTT
>TRBV30|TRBJ1-1|few|.
CAWTRVVQNTEAFF
TGTGCCTGGACTCGGGTTGTTCAGAACACTGAAGCTTTCTTT
>TRBV20-1|TRBJ2-5|many|.
CSANPVGQDVWAQYF
TGCAGTGCTAACCCGGTGGGACAAGACGTATGGGCCCAGTACTTC
>TRBV5-1|TRBJ2-3|many|TRBD2
CASSFIAGAQDTQYF
TGCGCCAGCAGCTTTATAGCGGGAGCGCAAGATACGCAGTATTTT
>TRBV15|TRBJ2-3|many|.
CATSSRADTQYF
TGTGCCACCAGCAGCAGAGCAGATACGCAGTATTTT
>TRBV6-5|TRBJ1-1|many|.
CASSYSAVNTEAFF
TGTGCCAGCAGTTACTCGGCAGTGAACACTGAAGCTTTCTTT
>TRBV16|TRBJ1-1|.|.
CASSQVPGTEAFF
TGTGCCAGCAGCCAAGTTCCGGGAACTGAAGCTTTCTTT
>TRBV25-1|TRBJ2-7|few|TRBD2
CASSASGGAYEQYF
TGTGCCAGCAGTGCTAGCGGGGGGGCCTACGAGCAGTACTTC
>TRBV5-5|TRBJ2-1|many|TRBD2
CASSPAPGLANYEQFF
TGTGCCAGCAGCCCCGCCCCGGGACTAGCGAACTATGAGCAGTTCTTC
>TRBV3-1|TRBJ2-7|.|.
CASSLRTSYEQYF
TGTGCCAGCAGCCTCCGGACCTCCTACGAGCAGTACTTC
>TRBV7-2|TRBJ1-3|many|.
CASSLSTAGNTIYF
TGTGCCAGCAGCTTAAGTACGGCTGGAAACACCATATATTTT
>TRBV15|TRBJ1-1|many|.
CATSRDWAERPEAFF
TGTGCCACCAGCAGAGATTGGGCAGAGAGGCCTGAAGCTTTCTTT
>TRBV2|TRBJ1-3|many|.
CASSPGSFGNTIYF
TGTGCCAGCAGTCCCGGCTCCTTTGGAAACACCATATATTTT
>TRBV7-2|TRBJ2-2|many|TRBD2
CASSIPLAATGELFF
TGTGCCAGCAGCATCCCACTAGCGGCGACCGGGGAGCTGTTTTTT
>TRBV14|TRBJ1-1|.|.
CASSQARRTEAFF
TGTGCCAGCAGCCAAGCTAGGAGGACTGAAGCTTTCTTT